Sequencing of this T cell receptor (beta chain) was carried out in a study of Graves' ophthalmopathy and Graves' hyperthyroidism. RNA served as the template for amplifying TCR beta CDR3 regions. HTBI primers were employed in first-round RT-PCR, then a second-round multiplex PCR followed. From the multiplex PCR reads, TCRdb called clonotypes with MiXCR, one entry per CDR3 protein. Among a few hundred thousand distinct CDR3 sequences listed, 15% to 17% were seen once. Stable hyperthyroid donors showed no ophthalmopathy during 18 months follow-up. This clonotype came up many times. CDR1 and CDR2 from the germline V gene are MNHNS and SASEGT. J was trimmed by 6 bases and V by 5 bases; bases with no gene match: 17. There are 18 residues in the CDR3.

The rearrangement links TRBV6-1 to TRBJ1-1, with 11 bases lining up with TRBD1. The TCR comes from a young woman with stable Graves' hyperthyroidism. Source material: peripheral blood. Written as DNA, the CDR3 is TGTGCCAGCAGTCAATACCCCCCGAGGACAGGGGGCAGTTCTGAAGCTTTCTTT. Protein sequence: CASSQYPPRTGGSSEAFF.